These T cell receptor beta chains were read from a single sample in a study of vaccination and CD4 T cells after COVID-19. Each CDR3 protein gets one entry after TCRdb re-called the PCR reads with MiXCR. The repertoire holds some 20,000 distinct CDR3 sequences, with around 50% as singletons. Specimen: CD4+ T cells from blood, collected before SARS-CoV-2 vaccination. These receptors originate from a human donor who had recovered from COVID-19. The CDR3 runs from the conserved cysteine through the conserved F or W. The order of the fields is D gene, J gene, clone size, V gene, CDR3 DNA, CDR3 protein. A D gene is named only where the DNA matches it firmly. Expanded clones are given a class, and other clones once, few, many or no size at all.

. TRBJ2-1 . TRBV11-3 TGTGCCAGCAGCTTAGAGGGTATAGGGCGGGACGATGAGCAGTTCTTC CASSLEGIGRDDEQFF
. TRBJ1-2 . TRBV19 TGTGCCAGTAGTATAACAGATGGCTACACCTTC CASSITDGYTF
TRBD1 TRBJ1-5 . TRBV6-1 TGTGCCAGCAGGGAAGACAGGGGAGGAAGGAATCAGCCCCAGCATTTT CASREDRGGRNQPQHF
TRBD1 TRBJ1-2 few TRBV7-3 TGTGCCAGCAGCTTAACGGGGACAGGGGAACTCGATGGCTACACCTTC CASSLTGTGELDGYTF
TRBD2 TRBJ2-1 . TRBV6-1 TGTGCCAGCCTTAGGGGCGGGAGTGTAACTGAGCAGTTCTTC CASLRGGSVTEQFF
TRBD1 TRBJ2-7 once TRBV7-9 TGTGCCAGCAGCTTAGGACAGGGGCAGTACTTC CASSLGQGQYF
TRBD1 TRBJ1-5 . TRBV7-8 TGTGCCAGCCGCCGGGACAGGGGGCGATTTAGCAATCAGCCCCAGCATTTT CASRRDRGRFSNQPQHF
. TRBJ1-1 . TRBV27 TGTGCCAGCAGTTTAGTGGGGCTTGGGACTGAAGCTTTCTTT CASSLVGLGTEAFF
TRBD1 TRBJ2-7 . TRBV4-2 TGTGCCAGCAGCCAAGCCGGGGGACAGGGGATTTACGAGCAGTACTTC CASSQAGGQGIYEQYF
TRBD1 TRBJ2-7 . TRBV10-3 TGTGCCATCAGCCCCGGGACAGGGGCCTACGAGCAGTACTTC CAISPGTGAYEQYF
. TRBJ1-2 . TRBV7-8 TGTGCCAGCAGCTCTTTAAACACAGGGTCTGGCTACACCTTC CASSSLNTGSGYTF
. TRBJ1-5 few TRBV19 TGTGCCAGTAGTATGCTCCATCCCGATAGCAATCAGCCCCAGCATTTT CASSMLHPDSNQPQHF
. TRBJ1-1 . TRBV10-2 TGCGCCAGCACCGAGTCGAACAGGGTCACAGAAGCTTTCTTT CASTESNRVTEAFF
. TRBJ2-3 . TRBV6-2/TRBV6-3 TGTGCCAGCGGCGGTCGGGCGGAAAGTCTAGATACGCAGTATTTT CASGGRAESLDTQYF
. TRBJ1-5 few TRBV10-1 TGCGCCAGATCACCGGGGACACCAAATCAGCCCCAGCATTTT CARSPGTPNQPQHF
. TRBJ1-5 once TRBV4-1 TGCGCCAGCAGCCAAGAACCGCTGATTGGCAATCAGCCCCAGCATTTT CASSQEPLIGNQPQHF
TRBD1 TRBJ1-2 . TRBV6-1 TGTGCCAGCAGCGAGACACAGGGGGGGAAACACTATGGCTACACCTTC CASSETQGGKHYGYTF
TRBD2 TRBJ2-4 few TRBV6-5 TGTGCCAGCAGTTCGAAGGGACTAGCCGAAGCCAAAAACATTCAGTACTTC CASSSKGLAEAKNIQYF
. TRBJ1-1 . TRBV27 TGTGCCAGCAGTTTTCGACAGTTGAACACTGAAGCTTTCTTT CASSFRQLNTEAFF
. TRBJ2-2 . TRBV6-4 TGTGCCAGCAGTGGAACCCCAGGGACCGGGGAGCTGTTTTTT CASSGTPGTGELFF
. TRBJ2-4 few TRBV15 TGTGCCACCAGCAGAGAGCTCTTTCCGGGGGACATTCAGTACTTC CATSRELFPGDIQYF
. TRBJ1-2 . TRBV5-4 TGTGCCAGCAACTCGGGGTCAATGTTGTCCCCTACTGGCTACACCTTC CASNSGSMLSPTGYTF
TRBD2 TRBJ2-5 . TRBV20-1 TGCAGTGCCGAGCCGCCCTGGGGAATAGCGGGAGGGATCCAGACCCAGTACTTC CSAEPPWGIAGGIQTQYF
. TRBJ2-2 . TRBV27 TGTGCCAGCAGCTTAGTCGGGGCGAACACCGGGGAGCTGTCTTTT CASSLVGANTGELSF
. TRBJ2-5 . TRBV7-2 TGTGCCAGCAGTCGGAGGGGGGAGACCCAGTACTTC CASSRRGETQYF
. TRBJ1-3 . TRBV11-2 TGTGCCAGCAGCTCCCGATCTGGAAACACCATATATTTT CASSSRSGNTIYF
TRBD1 TRBJ2-3 . TRBV28 TGTGCCAGCGCCCCAGGGGGTCGCACAGATACGCAGTATTTT CASAPGGRTDTQYF
. TRBJ1-5 . TRBV28 TGTGCCAGTCTAAAGCTAGCCTCGGGGCTATTCAATCAGCCCCAGCATTTT CASLKLASGLFNQPQHF
. TRBJ1-2 . TRBV6-2/TRBV6-3 TGTGCCAGCAGTTACGCCAGGGGCATCGGCTACACCTTC CASSYARGIGYTF
TRBD2 TRBJ2-3 once TRBV20-1 TGCAGTGCCCCCGGACTAGCGGGCTCCCCAACAGACACAGATACGCAGTATTTT CSAPGLAGSPTDTDTQYF
TRBD1 TRBJ1-6 . TRBV2 TGTGCCAGCAGCCCCCAGGGGGTGACAAATTCACCCCTCCACTTT CASSPQGVTNSPLHF
. TRBJ1-6 . TRBV5-4 TGTGCCAGCAGCTTGGAGGACGGAAATTCACCCCTCCACTTT CASSLEDGNSPLHF
. TRBJ2-3 . TRBV7-9 TGTGCCAGCAGCCTGCCGGGCGATACGCAGTATTTT CASSLPGDTQYF
TRBD2 TRBJ2-3 . TRBV5-4 TGTGCCAGCAGTTCTCCCGGACTAGCGGGAGGGAACACAGATACGCAGTATTTT CASSSPGLAGGNTDTQYF
TRBD2 TRBJ2-3 . TRBV6-1 TGTGCCAGCAGCCGACCCGGACTAGTGAGCACAGATACGCAGTATTTT CASSRPGLVSTDTQYF
. TRBJ2-5 . TRBV18 TGTGCCAGCTCCCCTTCTACGGTGGGGGCCCAAGAGACCCAGTACTTC CASSPSTVGAQETQYF
. TRBJ2-3 . TRBV12-3/TRBV12-4 TGTGCCAGCAGTCCTGACTACTCCACAGATACGCAGTATTTT CASSPDYSTDTQYF
. TRBJ2-7 . TRBV19 TGTGCCAGTAGTATAGGCAGGGACCCCTACGAGCAGTACTTC CASSIGRDPYEQYF
TRBD1 TRBJ2-7 . TRBV28 TGTGCCAGCAGTTTGCAGGGGGCCAGGTGGTCCTACGAGCAGTACTTC CASSLQGARWSYEQYF
. TRBJ2-5 . TRBV24-1 TGTGCCACCGCCATCCAAGAGACCCAGTACTTC CATAIQETQYF
. TRBJ2-5 few TRBV20-1 TGCAGTGCTAGTCGTACCGGGAGCAAGACCCAGTACTTC CSASRTGSKTQYF
. TRBJ1-1 few TRBV21-1 TGTGCCAGCACCGCTTACAGGGAGGACACTGAAGCTTTCTTT CASTAYREDTEAFF
. TRBJ2-7 . TRBV14 TGTGCCAGCAGCCAAGAGGTCGGGGGCACCGAGCAGTACTTC CASSQEVGGTEQYF
. TRBJ1-5 few TRBV19 TGTGCCAGTAGTGGGGCTGGCAATCAGCCCCAGCATTTT CASSGAGNQPQHF
TRBD1 TRBJ1-2 . TRBV10-3 TGTGCCATCAACTCGGGACAGGGGGCGGGTGGCTACACCTTC CAINSGQGAGGYTF
. TRBJ2-7 . TRBV20-1 TGCAGTGCTAGTTCAGGTCTATCCCACTACGAGCAGTACTTC CSASSGLSHYEQYF
. TRBJ1-1 . TRBV24-1 TGTGCCACCAGTGATTCTGGGGGGTCAGGCACTGAAGCTTTCTTT CATSDSGGSGTEAFF
. TRBJ2-7 . TRBV11-1 TGTGCCAGCAGCCTTGAGGCATGGGCCAGTCGGGACTACGAGCAGTACTTC CASSLEAWASRDYEQYF
. TRBJ1-1 few TRBV6-5 TGTGCCAGCAGTTATTCAAGGGAGGGGAACACTGAAGCTTTCTTT CASSYSREGNTEAFF
. TRBJ1-2 . TRBV7-6 TGTGCCAGCAGCCAATGGGGAAGTGGGAGGAACTATGGCTACACCTTC CASSQWGSGRNYGYTF
. TRBJ1-1 . TRBV6-1 TGTGCCAGCAGTGAAAGGGCCAGGGAAGCTTTCTTT CASSERAREAFF
TRBD1 TRBJ1-2 . TRBV18 TGTGCCAGCTCACGAGGACAGGGGAACTATGGCTACACCTTC CASSRGQGNYGYTF
TRBD1 TRBJ2-7 . TRBV6-1 TGTGCCAGCAGTCCCGGGCCGGGACAGGGACTTTGGGAGCAGTACTTC CASSPGPGQGLWEQYF
TRBD1 TRBJ2-5 . TRBV6-1 TGTGCCGGACGACCGGGACAGGGGGATTTGGAGACCCAGTACTTC CAGRPGQGDLETQYF
. TRBJ1-2 few TRBV20-1 TGCAGTGCTAGAGATAAAACAGGGTTTGGCTACACCTTC CSARDKTGFGYTF
. TRBJ2-3 . TRBV7-3 TGTGCCAGCAGCTTAACCCATACTGGCACAGATACGCAGTATTTT CASSLTHTGTDTQYF
. TRBJ1-1 . TRBV2 TGTGCCAGCAGTGAAGCAAGGGGATCTGGTTTCTTT CASSEARGSGFF